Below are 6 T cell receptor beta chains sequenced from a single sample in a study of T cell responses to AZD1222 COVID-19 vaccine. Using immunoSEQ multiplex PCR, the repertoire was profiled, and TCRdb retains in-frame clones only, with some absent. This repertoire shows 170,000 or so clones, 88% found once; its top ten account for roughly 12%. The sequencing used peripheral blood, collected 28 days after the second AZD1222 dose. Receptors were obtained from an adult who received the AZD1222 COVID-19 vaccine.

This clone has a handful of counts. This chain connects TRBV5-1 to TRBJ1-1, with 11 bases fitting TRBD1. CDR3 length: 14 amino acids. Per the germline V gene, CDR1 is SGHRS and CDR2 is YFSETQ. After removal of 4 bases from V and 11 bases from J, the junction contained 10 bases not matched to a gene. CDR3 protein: CASSPDRGRGRAFF. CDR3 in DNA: TGCGCCAGCAGCCCGGACAGGGGGCGGGGGCGGGCTTTCTTT. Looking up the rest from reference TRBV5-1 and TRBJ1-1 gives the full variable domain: KAGVTQTPRYLIKTRGQQVTLSCSPISGHRSVSWYQQTPGQGLQFLFEYFSETQRNKGNFPGRFSGRQFSNSRSEMNVSTLELGDSALYLCASSPDRGRGRAFFGQGTRLTVV.

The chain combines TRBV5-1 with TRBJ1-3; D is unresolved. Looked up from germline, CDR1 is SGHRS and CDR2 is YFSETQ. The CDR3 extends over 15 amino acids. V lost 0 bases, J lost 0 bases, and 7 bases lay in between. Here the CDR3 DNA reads TGCGCCAGCAGCTTGGAAGGGAACTCTGGAAACACCATATATTTT. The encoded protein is CASSLEGNSGNTIYF.

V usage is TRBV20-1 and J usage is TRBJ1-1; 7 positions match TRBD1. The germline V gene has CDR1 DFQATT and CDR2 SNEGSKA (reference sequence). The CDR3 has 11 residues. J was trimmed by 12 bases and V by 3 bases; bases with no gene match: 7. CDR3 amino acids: CSASEDRISFF. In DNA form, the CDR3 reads TGCAGTGCTAGCGAGGACAGGATTTCTTTCTTT.

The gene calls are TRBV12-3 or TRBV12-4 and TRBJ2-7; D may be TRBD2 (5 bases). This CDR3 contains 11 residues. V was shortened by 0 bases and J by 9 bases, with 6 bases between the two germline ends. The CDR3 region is CASSLAEAQYF. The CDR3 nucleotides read TGTGCCAGCAGTTTAGCGGAGGCGCAGTACTTC.

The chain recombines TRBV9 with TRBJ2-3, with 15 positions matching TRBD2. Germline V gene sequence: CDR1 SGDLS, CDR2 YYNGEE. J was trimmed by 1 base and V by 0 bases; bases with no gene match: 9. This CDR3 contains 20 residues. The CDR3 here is CASSVGIGLAGGRGTDTQYF. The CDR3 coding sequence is TGTGCCAGCAGCGTAGGGATTGGACTAGCGGGGGGGAGGGGCACAGATACGCAGTATTTT.

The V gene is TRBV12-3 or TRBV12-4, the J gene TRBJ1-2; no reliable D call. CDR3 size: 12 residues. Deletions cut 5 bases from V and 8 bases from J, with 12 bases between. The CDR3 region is CASSPRSAGYTF. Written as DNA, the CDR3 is TGTGCCAGCAGTCCCAGGTCGGCGGGCTACACCTTC.